The rows below give T cell receptor beta chains drawn from one sample of a study of regulatory T cells in long-lasting Graves disease. Each CDR3 protein is one row after TCRdb ran MiXCR on the multiplex PCR reads. The top ten clones hold 20% to 25% of a sample with a few hundred thousand distinct CDR3 sequences, about 17% of them seen once. This sample was shared with a second study, whose subject was T cells in Graves' hyperthyroidism and ophthalmopathy.

This specimen was peripheral blood mononuclear cells (PBMCs), taken at new diagnosis, from a patient treated with antithyroid drugs. Receptors were obtained from a woman under 30 with Graves disease. Both conserved end residues are part of each CDR3. D genes are given only for firm matches. Rows give clone size only sometimes, using once, few, many, or a class for an expanded clone.

V: TRBV6-4; D: NA; J: TRBJ1-2; size: NA; DNA: TGTGCCAGCAGGCCCCGACAAGGGGATACCTATGGCTACACCTTC; CDR3: CASRPRQGDTYGYTF
V: TRBV30; D: NA; J: TRBJ1-1; size: few; DNA: TGTGCCCGGAGTGGCCAGAACACTGAAGCTTTCTTT; CDR3: CARSGQNTEAFF
V: TRBV5-1; D: TRBD2; J: TRBJ2-5; size: NA; DNA: TGCGCCAGCAGCTCAGCGGGGGGGCCGAGGGAGACCCAGTACTTC; CDR3: CASSSAGGPRETQYF
V: TRBV2; D: NA; J: TRBJ2-3; size: few; DNA: TGTGCCAGCAGGAAGAGACAGACCCTCACAGATACGCAGTATTTT; CDR3: CASRKRQTLTDTQYF
V: TRBV7-9; D: TRBD2; J: TRBJ2-5; size: many; DNA: TGTGCCAGCAGCCATTCCGGGACTAGCGACAGTGGGACCCAGTACTTC; CDR3: CASSHSGTSDSGTQYF
V: TRBV30; D: NA; J: TRBJ1-5; size: many; DNA: TGTGCCTGGAGTGGGCAGCTTAATCAGCCCCAGCATTTT; CDR3: CAWSGQLNQPQHF
V: TRBV2; D: NA; J: TRBJ2-2; size: NA; DNA: TGTGCCGGCACCACATCAAACACCGGGGAGCTGTTTTTT; CDR3: CAGTTSNTGELFF
V: TRBV6-1; D: NA; J: TRBJ1-1; size: few; DNA: TGTGCCAGCAGTGAAGGGAACATGAACACTGAAGCTTTCTTT; CDR3: CASSEGNMNTEAFF
V: TRBV12-3/TRBV12-4; D: NA; J: TRBJ2-5; size: few; DNA: TGTGCCAGCAGTCGCAACAGGGTCGAGGAGACCCAGTACTTC; CDR3: CASSRNRVEETQYF
V: TRBV10-3; D: NA; J: TRBJ1-1; size: few; DNA: TGTGCCATCAGGGATGGACAGACGAACACTGAAGCTTTCTTT; CDR3: CAIRDGQTNTEAFF
V: TRBV4-1; D: NA; J: TRBJ2-7; size: NA; DNA: TGCGCCAGCAGCCAAGCCACGGATCCCACTTACGAGCAGTACTTC; CDR3: CASSQATDPTYEQYF
V: TRBV5-5; D: NA; J: TRBJ1-2; size: NA; DNA: TGTGCCAGCAGCTCAAGCCAGGCAGGGGCTTTTTCTAACTATGGCTACACCTTC; CDR3: CASSSSQAGAFSNYGYTF
V: TRBV5-1; D: TRBD2; J: TRBJ2-2; size: NA; DNA: TGCGCCAGCAGCTTGGAACCTAGCGGGAGTACCGGGGAGCTGTTTTTT; CDR3: CASSLEPSGSTGELFF
V: TRBV2; D: NA; J: TRBJ2-3; size: many; DNA: TGTGCCAGCGGTCAATTCGCGACCACAGATACGCAGTATTTT; CDR3: CASGQFATTDTQYF
V: TRBV5-1; D: NA; J: TRBJ2-5; size: many; DNA: TGCGCCAGCAGCGACAGCTACCAAGAGACCCAGTACTTC; CDR3: CASSDSYQETQYF
V: TRBV12-3/TRBV12-4; D: TRBD2; J: TRBJ2-1; size: many; DNA: TGTGCCAGCAGTAAGGCGCCGGGACTAGCGGGAGTGGGCTCCTACAATGAGCAGTTCTTC; CDR3: CASSKAPGLAGVGSYNEQFF
V: TRBV9; D: NA; J: TRBJ2-7; size: NA; DNA: TGTGCCAGCAGCGAGGGACTTTCTTATAAAGAGGAGCAGTACTTC; CDR3: CASSEGLSYKEEQYF
V: TRBV7-8; D: TRBD2; J: TRBJ2-3; size: many; DNA: TGTGCCAGCAGCAGTACGGGACTAGCGGGAGTGGGGGGAGGAAAAAGCACAGATACGCAGTATTTT; CDR3: CASSSTGLAGVGGGKSTDTQYF
V: TRBV4-1; D: NA; J: TRBJ1-1; size: many; DNA: TGCGCCAGCAGCCAAGTAGGGACAAACACTGAAGCTTTCTTT; CDR3: CASSQVGTNTEAFF
V: TRBV20-1; D: NA; J: TRBJ2-1; size: many; DNA: TGCAGTGCTAGTACTGGCGGGCCCTACAATGAGCAGTTCTTC; CDR3: CSASTGGPYNEQFF
V: TRBV7-9; D: TRBD2; J: TRBJ2-1; size: many; DNA: TGTGCCAGCAGCACGGGACTAGCGGGAGACAATGAGCAGTTCTTC; CDR3: CASSTGLAGDNEQFF
V: TRBV6-1; D: NA; J: TRBJ1-2; size: many; DNA: TGTGCCAGCAGTGAAGCGGCTGACAGTTATTATGGCTACACCTTC; CDR3: CASSEAADSYYGYTF
V: TRBV7-2; D: NA; J: TRBJ2-5; size: few; DNA: TGTGCCAGCAGCTTAGAAGGCGGCCCGGGGGAGACCCAGTACTTC; CDR3: CASSLEGGPGETQYF
V: TRBV12-3/TRBV12-4; D: TRBD2; J: TRBJ2-7; size: NA; DNA: TGTGCCAGCAGTTTAAGGACTAGCGGGGGGGCCCGGGGCGAGCAGTACTTC; CDR3: CASSLRTSGGARGEQYF
V: TRBV19; D: NA; J: TRBJ2-1; size: few; DNA: TGTGCCAGTAGTATACCGCCGGAGCAGTTCTTC; CDR3: CASSIPPEQFF
V: TRBV27; D: TRBD2; J: TRBJ2-1; size: NA; DNA: TGTGCCAGCAGCACCGGGACTAGCGGGAGGAATGAGCAGTTCTTC; CDR3: CASSTGTSGRNEQFF
V: TRBV18; D: NA; J: TRBJ2-5; size: few; DNA: TGTGCCAGCTCACCTTCCCAGATCCAAGAGACCCAGTACTTC; CDR3: CASSPSQIQETQYF
V: TRBV28; D: TRBD2; J: TRBJ2-1; size: many; DNA: TGTGCCAGCAGTCCCCCGGGACTACCTGTGGATGAGCAGTTCTTC; CDR3: CASSPPGLPVDEQFF
V: TRBV28; D: TRBD1; J: TRBJ1-2; size: many; DNA: TGTGCCAGCACCCGGGGGGGACAGGCCTCTGGGGGCTACACCTTC; CDR3: CASTRGGQASGGYTF
V: TRBV20-1; D: TRBD2; J: TRBJ2-5; size: few; DNA: TGCAGTGCCGTAGCGGGCCAAGAGACCCAGTACTTC; CDR3: CSAVAGQETQYF
V: TRBV15; D: NA; J: TRBJ2-2; size: few; DNA: TGTGCCACCAGCAGAGATATTCGGGGGTACACCGGGGAGCTGTTTTTT; CDR3: CATSRDIRGYTGELFF
V: TRBV28; D: NA; J: TRBJ1-2; size: many; DNA: TGTGCCAGCAGTTTGTATGGAGGGACTATCTATGGCTACACCTTC; CDR3: CASSLYGGTIYGYTF
V: TRBV18; D: NA; J: TRBJ2-1; size: many; DNA: TGTGCCAGCTCACCAGGAGGGCCTATCGGCAATGAGCAGTTCTTC; CDR3: CASSPGGPIGNEQFF
V: TRBV6-1; D: NA; J: TRBJ1-5; size: NA; DNA: TGTGCCAGCAGTGCAGGGCAAGGACAGCCCCAGCATTTT; CDR3: CASSAGQGQPQHF
V: TRBV7-9; D: NA; J: TRBJ1-5; size: many; DNA: TGTGCCAGCAGCTTAGACGGGTTCGGCAATCAGCCCCAGCATTTT; CDR3: CASSLDGFGNQPQHF
V: TRBV6-1; D: TRBD2; J: TRBJ2-1; size: many; DNA: TGTGCCAGCAGGGACGGGACTAGCGGGAGCAATGAGCAGTTCTTC; CDR3: CASRDGTSGSNEQFF
V: TRBV5-1; D: TRBD2; J: TRBJ2-1; size: many; DNA: TGCGCCAGCAGAGCCGGGACTAGCGGCAATGAGCAGTTCTTC; CDR3: CASRAGTSGNEQFF
V: TRBV7-9; D: NA; J: TRBJ1-1; size: many; DNA: TGTGCCAGCACCGTAGACATGGTTACTGAAGCTTTCTTT; CDR3: CASTVDMVTEAFF
V: TRBV28; D: TRBD1; J: TRBJ2-7; size: many; DNA: TGTGCCAGCAGTTTTAGCCTAGGACAGGGTGACTACGAGCAGTACTTC; CDR3: CASSFSLGQGDYEQYF
V: TRBV20-1; D: NA; J: TRBJ1-1; size: many; DNA: TGCAGTGCTAGAAGAGGCGCCATGAACACTGAAGCTTTCTTT; CDR3: CSARRGAMNTEAFF
V: TRBV19; D: NA; J: TRBJ2-7; size: NA; DNA: TGTGCCAGTAGAGCGACAGGCCGCGGTTTGGACGAGCAGTACTTC; CDR3: CASRATGRGLDEQYF
V: TRBV28; D: NA; J: TRBJ2-3; size: many; DNA: TGTGCCAGCAGTTTCAGGAGTTCGTGGGATACGCAGTATTTT; CDR3: CASSFRSSWDTQYF
V: TRBV5-1; D: NA; J: TRBJ2-3; size: many; DNA: TGTGCCAGCAGACGGGGCCAGGGAGATACGCAGTATTTT; CDR3: CASRRGQGDTQYF
V: TRBV4-3; D: NA; J: TRBJ2-1; size: few; DNA: TGCGCCAGCGAGGGGGGTCATAGCTCCTACAATGAGCAGTTCTTC; CDR3: CASEGGHSSYNEQFF
V: TRBV7-8; D: TRBD2; J: TRBJ2-1; size: NA; DNA: TGTGCCAGCAGGGCGCGGGTGGCTAGCGGGAGCTACAATGAGCAGTTCTTC; CDR3: CASRARVASGSYNEQFF
V: TRBV27; D: NA; J: TRBJ2-1; size: NA; DNA: TGTGCCAGCAGTTCCCCTAGCGAGAGCTCCCACAATGAGCAGTTCTTC; CDR3: CASSSPSESSHNEQFF
V: TRBV6-2/TRBV6-3; D: TRBD1; J: TRBJ1-5; size: many; DNA: TGTGCCAGCAGTTCCGGGACAGGTGGCAATCAGCCCCAGCATTTT; CDR3: CASSSGTGGNQPQHF
V: TRBV11-2; D: NA; J: TRBJ2-7; size: many; DNA: TGTGCCAGCAGCCTCCGAGGAGCCTACGAGCAGTACTTC; CDR3: CASSLRGAYEQYF
V: TRBV5-4; D: NA; J: TRBJ2-5; size: many; DNA: TGTGCCAGCAGCTTGGAGGTGGAGGAGACCCAGTACTTC; CDR3: CASSLEVEETQYF